The rows below give T cell receptor beta chains drawn from one sample of a study of OX40 agonist ivuxolimab in advanced cancers. TCRdb's copy holds only in-frame clones and misses some; the assay was immunoSEQ multiplex PCR. Of some 25,000 clones listed, more than 75% were seen once; the top ten hold 13% to 15%. Material: CD4+ or CD8+ T cells sorted from blood, obtained in a trial of the OX40 agonist ivuxolimab. The source is an adult with an advanced solid tumor such as melanoma, head and neck, liver or kidney cancer. The CDR3 runs from the conserved cysteine through the conserved F or W.

CDR3 length,V gene,J gene,CDR3 protein
18,TRBV19,TRBJ1-6,CASLGSAEGALWGSPLHF
15,TRBV9,TRBJ2-3,CASSGGGPGRDTQYF
14,TRBV6-6,TRBJ1-1,CASSYVTGGTEAFF
18,TRBV4-1,TRBJ2-7,CASSYTFPSTNLGHEQYF
14,TRBV30,TRBJ2-1,CAWSIGGSYNEQFF
17,TRBV4-3,TRBJ1-6,CASSHDLTGLNNSPLHF
16,TRBV7-8,TRBJ2-1,CASSLSYLSSYNEQFF
14,TRBV5-1,TRBJ2-3,CASSLNTRTDTQYF
13,TRBV27,TRBJ2-3,CASWTGFIDTQYF
14,TRBV29-1,TRBJ2-3,CSVETGTSADTQYF
15,TRBV21-1,TRBJ1-1,CASSMKGAENTEAFF
12,TRBV29-1,TRBJ2-1,CSVEGSNNEQFF
13,TRBV5-4,TRBJ2-4,CASSWDPENIQYF
11,TRBV13,TRBJ2-7,CASSLQGEQYF
13,TRBV9,TRBJ2-7,CASSPLGLYEQYF
16,TRBV6-1,TRBJ1-6,CASSEAGRPYNSPLHF
17,TRBV27,TRBJ2-3,CASSAPRGGRLTDTQYF
15,TRBV10-2,TRBJ2-2,CASSALRANTGELFF
12,TRBV7-9,TRBJ2-7,CASSSLLREQYF
13,TRBV9,TRBJ1-1,CASSPRLNTEAFF
15,TRBV9,TRBJ1-1,CASSVAGTARGEAFF
15,TRBV5-1,TRBJ2-7,CASSPTTRGAYEQYF
16,TRBV5-5,TRBJ2-2,CASSPPGGGRTGELFF
20,TRBV4-3,TRBJ1-6,CASSQVPGTGEFGLNSPLHF
12,TRBV11-2,TRBJ2-5,CASSFVGETQYF
12,TRBV10-3,TRBJ2-7,CAISGPSYEQYF
13,TRBV29-1,TRBJ1-5,CSVEITSNQPQHF
15,TRBV9,TRBJ2-5,CASSAAGTGGETQYF
14,TRBV18,TRBJ2-3,CASQWDYHTDTQYF
12,TRBV30,TRBJ1-1,CAWSVYRGEAFF
15,TRBV5-1,TRBJ2-7,CASSLGSGGTYEQYF
16,TRBV5-1,TRBJ2-1,CASSLWTGGQLNEQFF
16,TRBV11-2,TRBJ2-1,CASSLPGQVSYNEQFF
14,TRBV6-1,TRBJ1-5,CASSRDRDPQPQHF
15,TRBV6-5,TRBJ2-5,CASSYLNSEGETQYF
17,TRBV7-8,TRBJ2-5,CASSRHSRGTIQETQYF
16,TRBV7-9,TRBJ1-5,CASSSQDRARNSPQHF
14,TRBV5-1,TRBJ2-3,CASSLWDTTDTQYF
12,TRBV27,TRBJ1-6,CASQSGNSPLHF
13,TRBV6-1,TRBJ2-7,CASSSTYSYEQYF
12,TRBV12-1,TRBJ1-5,CARSFDNQPQHF
15,TRBV6-6,TRBJ1-1,CASIHTTLPNTEAFF
17,TRBV30,TRBJ2-3,CAWSPPHWEGHTDTQYF
15,TRBV6-5,TRBJ1-2,CASSIHPDRVRGYTF
14,TRBV2,TRBJ1-2,CASSEPGPSYGYTF
13,TRBV6-5,TRBJ1-1,CASSYDGNTEAFF
15,TRBV18,TRBJ2-7,CASSPPGTGVYEQYF
14,TRBV13,TRBJ2-5,CASSAQEGKETQYF
14,TRBV7-9,TRBJ2-5,CASSSDREQETQYF